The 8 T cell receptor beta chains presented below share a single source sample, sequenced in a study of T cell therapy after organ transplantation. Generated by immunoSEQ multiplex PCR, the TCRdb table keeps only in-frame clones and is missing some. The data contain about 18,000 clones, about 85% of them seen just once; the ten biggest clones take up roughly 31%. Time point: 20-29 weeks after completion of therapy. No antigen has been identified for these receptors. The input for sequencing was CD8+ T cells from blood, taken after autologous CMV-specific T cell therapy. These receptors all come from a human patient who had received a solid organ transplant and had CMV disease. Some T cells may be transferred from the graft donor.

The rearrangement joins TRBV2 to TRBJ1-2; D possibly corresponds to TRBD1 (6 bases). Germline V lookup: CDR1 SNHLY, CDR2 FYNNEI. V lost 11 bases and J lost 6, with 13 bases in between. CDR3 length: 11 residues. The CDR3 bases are TGTGCCGCCAACACAGGGAATGGCTACACCTTC. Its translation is CAANTGNGYTF.

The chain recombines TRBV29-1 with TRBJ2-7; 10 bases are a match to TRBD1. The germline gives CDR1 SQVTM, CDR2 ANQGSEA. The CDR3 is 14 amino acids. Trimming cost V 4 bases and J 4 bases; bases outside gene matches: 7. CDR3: CSVAGTGAPYEQYF. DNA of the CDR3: TGCAGCGTTGCTGGGACAGGGGCCCCTTACGAGCAGTACTTC.

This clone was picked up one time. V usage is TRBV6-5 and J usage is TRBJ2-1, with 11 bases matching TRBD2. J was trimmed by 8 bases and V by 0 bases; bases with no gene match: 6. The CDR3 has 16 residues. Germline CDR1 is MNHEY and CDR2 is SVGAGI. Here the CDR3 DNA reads TGTGCCAGCAGTTACTCGATAACTAGCGGGAGCTATGAGCAGTTCTTC. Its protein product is CASSYSITSGSYEQFF.

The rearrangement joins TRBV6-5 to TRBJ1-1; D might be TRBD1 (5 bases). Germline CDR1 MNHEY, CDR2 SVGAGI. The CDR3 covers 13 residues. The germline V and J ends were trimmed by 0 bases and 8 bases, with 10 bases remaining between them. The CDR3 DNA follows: TGTGCCAGCAGTTACTCCGGAGCAGGGGAAGCTTTCTTT. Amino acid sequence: CASSYSGAGEAFF.

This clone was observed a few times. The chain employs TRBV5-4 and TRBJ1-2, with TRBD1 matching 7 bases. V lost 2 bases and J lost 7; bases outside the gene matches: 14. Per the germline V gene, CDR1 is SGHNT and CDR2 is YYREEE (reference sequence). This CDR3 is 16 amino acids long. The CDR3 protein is CASSLNQGGLVGGYTF. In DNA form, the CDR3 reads TGTGCCAGCAGCTTAAACCAGGGGGGCCTCGTAGGTGGCTACACCTTC.

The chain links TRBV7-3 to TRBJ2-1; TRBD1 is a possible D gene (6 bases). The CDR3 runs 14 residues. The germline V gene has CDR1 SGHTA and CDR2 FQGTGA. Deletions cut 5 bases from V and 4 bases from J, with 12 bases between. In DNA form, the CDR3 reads TGTGCCAGCAGCCCCCCGGACAGTTACAATGAGCAGTTCTTC. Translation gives CASSPPDSYNEQFF.

The CDR3 DNA reads as TGTGCCAGCAGCTTGTTTGCGGGAGAAGAGACCCAGTACTTC. Translated, it gives CASSLFAGEETQYF. The chain combines TRBV5-8 with TRBJ2-5; 7 nucleotides agree with TRBD2. The junction had 3 bases not matched to a gene; V was cut back by 1 base and J by 3 bases. The CDR3 is 14 residues long. CDR1 SGHTS and CDR2 YDEGEE come from the germline V gene.

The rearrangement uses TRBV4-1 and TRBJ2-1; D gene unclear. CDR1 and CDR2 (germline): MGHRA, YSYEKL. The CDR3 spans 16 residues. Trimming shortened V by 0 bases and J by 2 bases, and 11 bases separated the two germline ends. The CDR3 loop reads CASSQDQEPPYNEQFF. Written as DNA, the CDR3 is TGCGCCAGCAGCCAAGATCAAGAGCCCCCCTACAATGAGCAGTTCTTC.